Sequencing of this TCR beta chain was carried out in a study of shared clonotypes between healthy human individuals (dated by TCRdb to about 2020). Study-level background: The cohort comprised a couple of women and a few men aged 18 to 49 years. For each donor, CD4 naive and CD4 memory were each given three plates, CD8 naive was given two plates, and CD8 memory was given one plate. The study deeply sequenced blood TCR repertoires of five healthy adults to estimate repertoire size and the extent of clonotype sharing between individuals. To increase sequencing depth and limit assay-specific biases, different laboratories used diverse techniques to prepare libraries and sequence TCR repertoires. Per donor, leukapheresis produced somewhere between about 0.8 and 9.5 billion PBMCs. The study at large found these results: Pairwise subsampling led to the expectation that sequencing depth would affect the degree of clonotype sharing among donors. Across four donors, roughly 5% of naive CD4, more than 3% of naive CD8, 2% to 2.5% of memory CD4, and approximately 0.4% of memory CD8 clonotypes were shared. Naive subsets generally had larger estimated clonotype richness than memory subsets did. Because the study included only a small number of donors, the genetic and exposure-history diversity represented was limited. Incomplete sequencing was indicated by rarefaction of sorted-subset datasets, despite the large sequencing depth. Compared with non-shared clonotypes, the clonotypes found in all four sorted-subset donors had higher generation probabilities. Sampling was restricted to blood, and TCR repertoires in tissue are likely to differ from TCR repertoires in blood.

The germline V gene sets CDR1 to MNHNS and CDR2 to SASEGT. Taken from cysteine to phenylalanine, the CDR3 has 13 residues. The read is trimmed to its CDR3 DNA, 39 bases read in frame from base 1. Trimming accounts for 7 bases at V and 4 bases at J, while the number of junction bases matched to no gene is 5. TCR CDR3 regions were amplified from genomic DNA by multiplex PCR using the deep immunoSEQ assay. Extracted genomic DNA from each cell subset was distributed evenly across all wells of several immunoSEQ 96-well plates, and each plate was treated as a replicate. For sorted subsets, around 200 ng genomic DNA, equal to 25,000 to 35,000 T cell genomes, was loaded into each replicate PCR. Purified libraries were measured with a Qubit 3.0 fluorometer, size-checked on a Bioanalyzer 2100, and measured again with the KAPA Library Quantification kit. Every immunoSEQ 96-well plate was sequenced on a dedicated single-read 150-cycle Illumina NextSeq 550 flow cell. The original pipeline was this. Because only junctional sequences without quality scores were contained in the immunoSEQ output, filtering matching that applied to full-length reads could not be performed. To assign V/J genes and CDR3, sequences were annotated using PyIR, a Python wrapper for IgBLAST v1.9, with IMGT germline references. Reads were filtered out if the reads had weak V/J assignments (E-value above 1e-6), no CDR3, stop codons, out-of-frame junctions, or ambiguous translated residues. A V3J clonotype was defined by an identical inferred V gene, J gene, and CDR3 amino acid sequence. Percentage overlap between repertoires was calculated by dividing the number of shared unique clonotypes by the size of the smaller repertoire. Richness of each repertoire was evaluated using RTK rarefaction, the Chao1 estimator, and Recon v2.1 estimates of unobserved clonotypes. OLGA was used to compute generation probabilities for all TCRbeta clonotypes that the gDNA method yielded from a handful of donors. Here the immuneACCESS table is served through TCRdb, limited to in-frame sequences with V and J called. Missing clones are a known gap in these copies; in checked studies unresolved V genes cover under half, and the rest lacks a known reason. V, J and clone size are taken as reported in that table, and D and trimming were inferred from the DNA itself. The sample has 2 million to 2.5 million clones on record, about 92% of them singletons. The ten largest make up about 0.39% of the sample.

The donors were healthy, HIV-negative adults who had no recently reported acute infections or vaccinations. Only Caucasian adults living in Nashville, Tennessee, USA were represented among the donors. Magnetic negative selection was used to enrich CD4+ T cells, after which naive cells were positively selected on CD45RA and the negative fraction became the memory subset. Blood was collected by leukapheresis, and PBMCs were isolated by Ficoll-Histopaque density gradient centrifugation and then cryopreserved in liquid nitrogen vapor phase. Analytical flow cytometry was used to check the purity and quantity of every magnetically sorted T cell population. From each sorted fraction, genomic DNA was isolated and quantified by UV absorbance on a Nanodrop 2000c. Of note for this clone: The antigen it binds to is not known. Base quality data are lacking; no much larger clone is found one base away.

Recombination connected TRBV6-1 to TRBJ2-7; 9 of the junction bases match TRBD1. The sequence was obtained from a man between 18 and 29 years old in good health. Some clones in this sample may be carry-over from other donors' samples. Sequenced sample: naive CD4+ T cells from PBMCs. Taken with the paper, the label for cell subset or site translates to: CD45RA+ positively selected. The DNA reads as follows: TGTGCCAGCAACCGGGACAGGGAGTACGAGCAGTACTTC. Its amino acids are CASNRDREYEQYF.